This TCR beta chain was recorded in a study of shared clonotypes between healthy human individuals. About the research overall: There were three CD4 naive, three CD4 memory, two CD8 naive and one CD8 memory plates per donor.

Libraries were prepared by immunoSEQ multiplex PCR; TCRdb keeps only in-frame clonotypes and omits some of them. Of some 2,400,000 clones in the sample, approximately 96% were seen once. Memory CD4+ cells were the fraction left after CD45RA+ naive selection. With V trimmed by 4 bases and J by 1 base, 4 bases remained unmatched. In germline, CDR1 is MDHEN, CDR2 SYDVKM. The CDR3 is 16 residues long. Details on this clone: What it recognizes is unknown.

The study, taken as a whole, reports: Generation of non-shared clonotypes was less probable than generation of clonotypes shared by all four donors.

The sample comprised naive CD4+ T cells sorted from blood. Stated subset: CD45RA+ positively selected. The receptor comes from a man between 18 and 29 years old in good health. The chain has TRBV28 and TRBJ1-4; 9 nucleotides match TRBD1. The CDR3 sequence: CASSSQGARTNEKLFF. CDR3 nucleotide sequence: TGTGCCAGCAGTTCACAGGGGGCTAGAACTAATGAAAAACTGTTTTTT.